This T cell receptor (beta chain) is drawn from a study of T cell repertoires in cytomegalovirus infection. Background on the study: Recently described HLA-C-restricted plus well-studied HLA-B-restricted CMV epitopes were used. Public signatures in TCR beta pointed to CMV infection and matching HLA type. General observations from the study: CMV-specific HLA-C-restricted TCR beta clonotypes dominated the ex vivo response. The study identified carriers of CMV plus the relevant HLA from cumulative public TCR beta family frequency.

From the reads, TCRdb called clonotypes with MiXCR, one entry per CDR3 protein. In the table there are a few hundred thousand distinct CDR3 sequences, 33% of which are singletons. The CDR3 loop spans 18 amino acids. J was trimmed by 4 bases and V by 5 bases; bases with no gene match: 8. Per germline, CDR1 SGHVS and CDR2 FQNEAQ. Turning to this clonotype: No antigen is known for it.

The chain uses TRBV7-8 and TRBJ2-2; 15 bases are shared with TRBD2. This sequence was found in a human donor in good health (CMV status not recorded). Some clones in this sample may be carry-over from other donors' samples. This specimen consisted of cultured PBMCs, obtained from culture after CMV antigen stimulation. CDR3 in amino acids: CASSPRGTSGGITGELFF. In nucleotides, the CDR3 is TGTGCCAGCAGCCCCAGAGGGACTAGCGGGGGGATCACCGGGGAGCTGTTTTTT.